This T cell receptor beta chain was sequenced during a study of blood T cell repertoires in COVID-19. Study-level background: Acute-phase and convalescent COVID-19 samples originated in the United States, Italy and Spain. Sources were T cells, B-cell-depleted T cells, or PBMCs; the material itself was cDNA or gDNA.

Original analysis: Estimation of nucleated cell counts relied on the amplification of reference gene primers. This table comes from immunoSEQ multiplex PCR, and its TCRdb copy is limited to in-frame clones, with some not included. V and J calls and clone size are as listed in that table; D and trimming were resolved from the DNA. The table records 300,000 to 400,000 clones, 70% to 90% of them present only once. Clinical history as reported by participants underpinned cohort assignment. Germline CDR1 reads SGHTA; CDR2 reads FQGNSA. The CDR3 sequence is 16 residues long. J lost 4 bases, V lost 5 bases, and 3 bases had no gene match.

The sequencing input was PBMCs or T cells enriched from blood (not recorded which). The V gene is TRBV7-2, the J gene TRBJ2-3; 16 bases fit TRBD2. This TCR was sampled from a woman aged 40 to 50 with acute COVID-19. CDR3 protein: CASSPGTSGGADTQYF. CDR3 coding DNA: TGTGCCAGCAGCCCCGGGACTAGCGGGGGGGCAGATACGCAGTATTTT. The full variable domain, with the rest looked up from reference TRBV7-2 and TRBJ2-3, is GAGVSQSPSNKVTEKGKDVELRCDPISGHTALYWYRQSLGQGLEFLIYFQGNSAPDKSGLPSDRFSAERTGGSVSTLTIQRTQQEDSAVYLCASSPGTSGGADTQYFGPGTRLTVL.